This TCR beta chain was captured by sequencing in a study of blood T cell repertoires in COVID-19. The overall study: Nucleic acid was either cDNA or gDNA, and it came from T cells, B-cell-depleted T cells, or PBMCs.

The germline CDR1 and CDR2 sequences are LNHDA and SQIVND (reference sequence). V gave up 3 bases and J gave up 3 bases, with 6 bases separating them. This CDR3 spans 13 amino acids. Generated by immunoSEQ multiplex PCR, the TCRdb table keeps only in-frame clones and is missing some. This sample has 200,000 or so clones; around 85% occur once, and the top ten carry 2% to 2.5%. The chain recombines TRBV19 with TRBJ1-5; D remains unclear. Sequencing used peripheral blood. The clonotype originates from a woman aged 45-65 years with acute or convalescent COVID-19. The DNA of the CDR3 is TGTGCCAGTAGTATGTACTACAATCAGCCCCAGCATTTT. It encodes CASSMYYNQPQHF.